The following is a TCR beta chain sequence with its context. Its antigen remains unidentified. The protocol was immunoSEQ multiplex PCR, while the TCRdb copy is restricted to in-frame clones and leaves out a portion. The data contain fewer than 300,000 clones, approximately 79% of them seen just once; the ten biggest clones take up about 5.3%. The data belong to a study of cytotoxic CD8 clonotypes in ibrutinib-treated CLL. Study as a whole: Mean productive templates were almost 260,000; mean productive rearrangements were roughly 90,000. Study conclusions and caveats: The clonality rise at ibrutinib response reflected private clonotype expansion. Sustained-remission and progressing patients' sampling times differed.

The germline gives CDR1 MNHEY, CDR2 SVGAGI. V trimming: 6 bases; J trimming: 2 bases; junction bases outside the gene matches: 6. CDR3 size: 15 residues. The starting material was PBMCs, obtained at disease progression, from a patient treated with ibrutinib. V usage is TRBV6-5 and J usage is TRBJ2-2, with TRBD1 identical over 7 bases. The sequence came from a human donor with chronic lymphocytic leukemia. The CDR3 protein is CASSPGTANTGELFF. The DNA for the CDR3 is TGTGCCAGCAGCCCCGGGACAGCTAACACCGGGGAGCTGTTTTTT.